A single sample gave rise to the 11 T cell receptor beta chains below, sequenced in a study of blood T cell repertoires in COVID-19. Here immunoSEQ multiplex PCR was the method, and the copy in TCRdb shows in-frame clones only, minus some. This sample has 85,000 to 100,000 clones, with around 79% found just once. The sequenced material came from peripheral blood. The receptors were sampled from a human donor in a cohort sampled during active COVID-19.

The chain links TRBV12-3 or TRBV12-4 to TRBJ1-2, with 7 bases aligning to TRBD1. The CDR3 contains 13 residues. V lost 5 bases to trimming and J lost 5 bases; unmatched junction nucleotides: 5. The CDR3 coding sequence is TGTGCCAGCAGTACCGGGACAGCTTATGGCTACACCTTC. As protein: CASSTGTAYGYTF.

The chain combines TRBV4-2 with TRBJ2-5, with 9 positions matching TRBD2. The CDR3 sequence is 16 residues long. The germline V gene encodes CDR1 LGHNA and CDR2 YNFKEQ. V lost 4 bases and J lost 1; bases outside the gene matches: 7. This CDR3 reads CASSPRVAGAQETQYF. Here the CDR3 DNA reads TGTGCCAGCAGCCCAAGGGTAGCGGGAGCCCAAGAGACCCAGTACTTC.

The chain links TRBV5-4 to TRBJ1-5; 8 bases align to TRBD1. There are 13 residues in the CDR3. Germline V gene data show CDR1 as SGHNT and CDR2 as YYREEE (reference sequence). The J segment lost 9 bases and the V segment lost 3 bases, leaving 5 bases of the junction unmatched. The chain's CDR3 is CASSSTGGGPQHF. CDR3 bases: TGTGCCAGCAGCTCCACAGGGGGTGGGCCCCAGCATTTT.

This chain joins TRBV7-8 and TRBJ2-1, with 10 nucleotides matching TRBD2. V dropped 5 bases and J dropped 0; count of bases not matched to a gene: 13. Germline V gives CDR1 SGHVS, CDR2 FQNEAQ. The CDR3 loop spans 19 amino acids. This CDR3 is CASSTPLAGVSPSYNEQFF. The DNA of the CDR3 is TGTGCCAGCAGCACCCCCCTAGCGGGAGTCTCCCCCTCCTACAATGAGCAGTTCTTC.

This clone was observed a single time. The gene calls are TRBV24-1 and TRBJ2-7; D may be TRBD1 (6 bases). Trimming shortened V by 3 bases and J by 2 bases, and 10 bases separated the two germline ends. Germline V gene sequence: CDR1 KGHDR, CDR2 SFDVKD. The CDR3 spans 14 residues. CDR3 loop: CATSDTRDTYEQYF. In DNA form, the CDR3 reads TGTGCCACCAGTGATACCCGGGACACCTACGAGCAGTACTTC.

This rearrangement joins TRBV19 to TRBJ2-1, with 14 bases that match TRBD2. The CDR3 is 16 residues long. The junction had 10 bases not matched to a gene; V was cut back by 9 bases and J by 6 bases. Germline values: CDR1 LNHDA, CDR2 SQIVND (reference sequence). Here the CDR3 DNA reads TGTGCCAGCCGAACACCGGGACTAGCGGGAGTCAATGAGCAGTTCTTC. As protein: CASRTPGLAGVNEQFF.

This sequence joins TRBV5-1 and TRBJ2-3, with TRBD2 as a possible D gene (6 bases). CDR3 length: 15 residues. The V end was cut by 4 bases, the J end by 3 bases, with 15 bases between. Per the germline V gene, CDR1 is SGHRS and CDR2 is YFSETQ. The CDR3 region is CASSIGGTLTDTQYF. The CDR3 bases are TGCGCCAGCAGCATTGGGGGGACCTTAACAGATACGCAGTATTTT.

The chain recombines TRBV28 with TRBJ2-1; 11 bases are shared with TRBD2. V gave up 3 bases and J gave up 1 base; unmatched junction bases: 17. The CDR3 is 21 amino acids. CDR1 and CDR2 from the germline V gene are MDHEN and SYDVKM. The CDR3, as DNA: TGTGCCAGCAGTTTGGTGTTAGCGGGAGGGCCTATGGGTTTATCCTACAATGAGCAGTTCTTC. The encoded protein is CASSLVLAGGPMGLSYNEQFF.

This clone was seen just once. The chain carries TRBV15 and TRBJ2-1; D is possibly TRBD2 (6 bases). The ends were cut back, 0 bases at V and 4 bases at J, with 10 bases in the middle. The CDR3 has 15 amino acids. Germline CDR1 is LNHNV and CDR2 is YYDKDF (reference sequence). The CDR3 here is CATSRDGTEYNEQFF. The CDR3 DNA is TGTGCCACCAGCAGAGATGGGACTGAATACAATGAGCAGTTCTTC.

CDR3 sequence (DNA): TGTGCCAGCAGCTCAGGACAGTTCAATCAGCCCCAGCATTTT. Translated, it gives CASSSGQFNQPQHF. This chain uses TRBV5-5 with TRBJ1-5, with TRBD1 as a possible D gene (6 bases). V shed 3 bases and J shed 3 bases, with 10 bases lying between them. The CDR3 covers 14 residues. CDR1 is SGHKS and CDR2 is YYEKEE in the germline V gene (reference sequence).

The rearrangement uses TRBV27 and TRBJ2-5, with 12 bases aligning to TRBD2. The CDR3 contains 18 residues. Trimming removed 2 bases from V and 4 bases from J; junction bases left unmatched: 11. Germline CDR1 MNHEY, CDR2 SMNVEV (reference sequence). The CDR3 protein is CASSLTPRLAGVAETQYF. The CDR3 DNA follows: TGTGCCAGCAGTTTAACCCCGAGACTAGCGGGAGTGGCAGAGACCCAGTACTTC.